This T cell receptor (beta chain) was captured in a study of OX40 agonist ivuxolimab in advanced cancers. Trimming left V 5 bases short and J 1 base short, with 9 bases between. The CDR3 runs to 14 residues. CDR1 and CDR2 from the germline V gene are LNHDA and SQIVND (reference sequence). Repertoires were generated with immunoSEQ multiplex PCR, while TCRdb's copy carries only in-frame clones and drops some. The sample has some 77,000 clones, approximately 85% seen once. The receptor was derived from an adult with an advanced solid tumor such as melanoma, head and neck, liver or kidney cancer. The sequenced sample was CD4+ or CD8+ T cells sorted from blood, obtained in a trial of the OX40 agonist ivuxolimab. This chain connects TRBV19 to TRBJ1-5; the D is unclear. This CDR3 reads CASSRGGSNQPQHF. The CDR3 coding sequence is TGTGCCAGTAGTCGAGGAGGAAGCAATCAGCCCCAGCATTTT.